This TCR beta chain emerged from a study of blood T cells in healthy people across ages. With a J-beta primer mix and a sample-barcoded 5' primer, a second PCR ran 7 to 11 cycles. Each CDR3 protein gets one entry after TCRdb re-called the 5' RACE reads with MiXCR. The profile shows roughly 1.7 million distinct CDR3 sequences, about 31% of them singletons. No fewer than 5.5 micrograms of total RNA were isolated from every sample. The length of the CDR3 is 15 residues. V shed 8 bases, J shed 0 bases, and the junction held 5 bases outside the gene matches. Note on this clonotype: The antigen is undetermined.

Study-wide results and limits: Per million T cells, TCR beta diversity dropped about linearly as age rose. Long-lived donors carried more naive CD4+ cells and greater diversity than aged donors.

The genes are TRBV12-3 or TRBV12-4 and TRBJ2-3; 10 bases map to TRBD1. Sequenced sample: blood. The TCR sequence derives from a woman under 40 in good health. Written as DNA, the CDR3 is TGTGCCAGCGCAGTGACAGGGGGCAGCACAGATACGCAGTATTTT. Protein sequence: CASAVTGGSTDTQYF.